The 8 T cell receptor beta chains reported below all come from one sample, sequenced in a study of T cell repertoires in cytomegalovirus infection. One entry per CDR3 protein results from TCRdb running MiXCR on the reads. The sample carries around 530,000 distinct CDR3 sequences, approximately 15% recorded once. Sample: CD8+ T cells from PBMCs. These receptors were collected from a human donor in good health (CMV status not recorded). Some clones in this sample may be carry-over from other donors' samples.

This clonotype has a count of ten or more. The CDR3 is CASSYWGNHMNTEAFF. For the CDR3, the DNA is TGTGCCAGCAGCTACTGGGGAAACCACATGAACACTGAAGCTTTCTTT. The chain uses TRBV11-2 and TRBJ1-1; D gene uncertain. V lost 4 bases and J lost 0, with 15 bases in between. The CDR3 is 16 residues long. Germline V gene data show CDR1 as SGHAT and CDR2 as FQNNGV. Full variable domain (outside the CDR3, taken from reference TRBV11-2 and TRBJ1-1): EAGVAQSPRYKIIEKRQSVAFWCNPISGHATLYWYQQILGQGPKLLIQFQNNGVVDDSQLPKDRFSAERLKGVDSTLKIQPAKLEDSAVYLCASSYWGNHMNTEAFFGQGTRLTVV.

This clonotype was seen repeatedly, ten times or more. This sequence joins TRBV12-3 or TRBV12-4 and TRBJ1-2; the D gene is possibly TRBD1 (5 bases). Trimming removed 3 bases from V and 7 bases from J, with 15 bases in between. The CDR3 covers 14 residues. CDR3 sequence: CASSLRRGVGGYTF. The CDR3 bases are TGTGCCAGCAGTTTGAGGCGGGGGGTTGGTGGCTACACCTTC.

This clonotype showed up just a few times. This chain joins TRBV29-1 and TRBJ2-7; 9 bases are a match to TRBD1. Germline V gene sequence: CDR1 SQVTM, CDR2 ANQGSEA. Unmatched junction bases numbered 6, after V lost 5 bases and J lost 4 bases. The CDR3 is made up of 13 amino acids. Here the CDR3 reads CSVPGQGLYEQYF. CDR3 in DNA: TGCAGCGTTCCGGGACAGGGACTATACGAGCAGTACTTC.

This clonotype was counted ten times or more. This chain joins TRBV19 and TRBJ2-1; 13 nucleotides line up with TRBD2. Germline V gives CDR1 LNHDA, CDR2 SQIVND (reference sequence). V shed 4 bases and J 0 bases; nucleotides not matched to a gene: 3. The CDR3 contains 17 residues. The CDR3 loop is CASSTTSGRHSYNEQFF. The CDR3, as DNA: TGTGCCAGTAGTACGACTAGCGGGAGGCACTCCTACAATGAGCAGTTCTTC.

This clonotype was counted many times. The chain carries TRBV7-6 and TRBJ2-1; 9 bases match TRBD1. CDR3 length: 16 amino acids. Looked up from germline, CDR1 is SGHVS and CDR2 is FNYEAQ. After removal of 5 bases from V and 8 bases from J, the junction contained 13 bases not matched to a gene. The CDR3 DNA follows: TGTGCCAGCAGCCTAACCGGGACAGGGATCATCGATGAGCAGTTCTTC. It codes for CASSLTGTGIIDEQFF.

The V gene is TRBV9, the J gene TRBJ2-5; the D is unclear. Trimming removed 3 bases at V and 1 base at J, with 7 bases between. Germline V lookup: CDR1 SGDLS, CDR2 YYNGEE. The CDR3 consists of 13 residues. CDR3 bases: TGTGCCAGCAGCGCGGACGGCCAAGAGACCCAGTACTTC. This gives the protein CASSADGQETQYF.

There are many counts of this clonotype. The genes are TRBV7-8 and TRBJ2-3; 12 bases map to TRBD2. CDR1 is SGHVS, CDR2 FQNEAQ, per germline. The CDR3 loop spans 18 amino acids. Trimming at V came to 3 bases and at J to 2 bases, leaving 9 bases not matched to a gene. The CDR3 region is CASSFPRLAGESTDTQYF. In DNA form, the CDR3 reads TGTGCCAGCAGCTTTCCCCGACTAGCGGGAGAATCCACAGATACGCAGTATTTT.

This clonotype has at least ten counts. The gene calls are TRBV7-9 and TRBJ1-5; D is uncertain. This CDR3 contains 12 residues. Germline V lookup: CDR1 SEHNR, CDR2 FQNEAQ (reference sequence). The V end was cut by 1 base, the J end by 6 bases, with 4 bases between. The CDR3 nucleotides read TGTGCCAGCAGCTTAGATGTTCAGCCCCAGCATTTT. Amino acids: CASSLDVQPQHF.